This T cell receptor beta chain came from a study of shared clonotypes between healthy human individuals. In the study overall: The donors, a couple of women and a few men, were aged 18 to 49.

Worth noting for this clone: Its cognate antigen is unknown. The junction shows a germline mismatch at one end, possibly a read error.

The CDR3 totals 11 residues. Germline CDR1 reads MDHEN; CDR2 reads SYDVKM. Whole-study findings and limits: Clonotype sharing among donors was expected to depend on sequencing depth.

Unsorted PBMC DNA sequencing spanned ten immunoSEQ deep assay plates. The data were produced by immunoSEQ multiplex PCR, yet TCRdb's version contains in-frame clones alone and is incomplete. The repertoire has 450,000 to 600,000 clones, roughly 78% of them found once; the top ten carry approximately 13%. The clonotype was recovered from a woman between 35 and 50 years old in good health. Some clones in this sample may be carry-over from other donors' samples. The source material was PBMCs. The chain links TRBV28 to TRBJ1-5, with a weak D call TRBD1 (5 bases). The CDR3 here is CASSVPGRTYF. For the CDR3, the DNA is TGTGCCAGCAGTGTCCCGGGACGGACGTATTTT.